This T cell receptor (beta chain) originates from a study of shared clonotypes between healthy human individuals. For the study at large: CD4 naive cells filled three plates per donor, CD4 memory three, CD8 naive two and CD8 memory one. Study conclusions and caveats: Clonotypes shared by all four sorted-subset donors had higher generation probabilities than non-shared clonotypes. As a rule, naive subsets had a larger estimated richness than memory subsets.

Details on this clone: Its antigen is unidentified. This sample also contains other DNA sequences that code for the same CDR3.

Authors' processing steps: Without quality scores, immunoSEQ junctional reads could not be filtered like full-length reads. The table came from immunoSEQ multiplex PCR; TCRdb's copy has only in-frame clones and leaves some out. That table furnishes V, J and clone size, whereas the DNA furnished D and trimming. The sample carries roughly 1,100,000 clones, approximately 68% recorded once. V was clipped by 7 bases and J by 2 bases, with 12 bases between them. The CDR3 has 13 residues. CDR1 MDHEN and CDR2 SYDVKM come from the germline V gene. The source material was memory CD4+ T cells sorted from blood. The subset denotes: CD45RA-negative fraction. This chain uses TRBV28 with TRBJ2-7; tentatively, D is TRBD1 or TRBD2 (5 bases each). The clonotype originates from a man in his late teens or twenties in good health. CDR3: CASTPGPTYEQYF. CDR3 DNA sequence: TGTGCCAGCACCCCGGGGCCAACCTACGAGCAGTACTTC.